This entry is about one TCR beta chain. No antigen is known for it. This sample stems from a study of cytomegalovirus exposure and HLA in healthy donors. Across the study: From about 200 million T cells, an earlier analysis saw approximately 110 million unique TCR beta sequences.

Study-wide points: Cytomegalovirus status was reportedly diagnosed by the classifier with high specificity and sensitivity. Later analysis revealed greater clonal expansion in HLA-associated TCR beta chains than in equally common others.

Vbeta (60) and Jbeta (13) primers were used in the PCR. Produced via immunoSEQ multiplex PCR; TCRdb's table is partial and in-frame only. The sample holds over 90,000 clones, around 68% seen once. This receptor was identified in a human donor in good health. The sample taken for sequencing was PBMCs.

Here the CDR3 reads CASEDRTSWNYEQYF. The CDR3 DNA sequence: TGTGCCAGCGAGGATCGGACTAGCTGGAACTACGAGCAGTACTTC. This chain links TRBV28 with TRBJ2-7; TRBD2 aligns across 8 bases. J gave up 3 bases and V 8 bases, and 12 bases lay outside the gene matches. The CDR3 has 15 amino acids. Germline V gives CDR1 MDHEN, CDR2 SYDVKM.